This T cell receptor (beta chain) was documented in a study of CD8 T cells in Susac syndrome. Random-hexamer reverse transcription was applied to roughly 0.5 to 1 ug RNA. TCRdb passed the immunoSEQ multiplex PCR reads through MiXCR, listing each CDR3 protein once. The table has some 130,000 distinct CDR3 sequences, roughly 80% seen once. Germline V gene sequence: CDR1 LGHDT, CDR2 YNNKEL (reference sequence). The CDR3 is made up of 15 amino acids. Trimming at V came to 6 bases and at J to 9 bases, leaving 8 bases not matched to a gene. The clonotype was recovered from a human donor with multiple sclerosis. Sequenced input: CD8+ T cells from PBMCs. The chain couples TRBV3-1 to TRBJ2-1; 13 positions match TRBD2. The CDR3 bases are TGTGCCAGCAGATCACTAGCGGGGGGGCGATCTGAGCAGTTCTTC. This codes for CASRSLAGGRSEQFF.